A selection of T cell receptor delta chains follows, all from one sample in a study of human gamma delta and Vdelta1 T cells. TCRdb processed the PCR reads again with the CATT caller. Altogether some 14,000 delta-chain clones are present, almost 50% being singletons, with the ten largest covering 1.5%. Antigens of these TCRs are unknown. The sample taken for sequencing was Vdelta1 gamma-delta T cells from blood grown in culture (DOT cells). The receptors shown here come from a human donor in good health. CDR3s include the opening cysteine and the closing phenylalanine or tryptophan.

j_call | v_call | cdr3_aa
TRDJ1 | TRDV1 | CALGERIAPPNTGGDTSTDKLIF
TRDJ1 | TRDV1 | CALGELPQGPLDKLIF
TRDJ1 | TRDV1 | CALGELSSSDGWWGIRFTDKLIF
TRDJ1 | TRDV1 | CALGDRDSYSGKLIF
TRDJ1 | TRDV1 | CALGVGLPTISGYRGTDKLIF
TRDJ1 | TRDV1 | CALGELLPGVPKGADKLIF
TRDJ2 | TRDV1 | CALGEVLSGGYAGPFALTAQLFF
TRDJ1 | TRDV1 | CALGELGSVLTQLGDGASWGTDKLIF
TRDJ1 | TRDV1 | CALEVPAVLGDTGSGKLIF
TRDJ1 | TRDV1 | CALGDITPLLGDSGTDKLIF
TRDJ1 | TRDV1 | CALGELFPVPTADITDKLIF
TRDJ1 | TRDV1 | CALGERMGYWGPNTDKLIF
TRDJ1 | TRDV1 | CALGERRRLHPVLGDREYTDKLIF
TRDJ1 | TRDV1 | CALGEPSLTLLGNTDKLIF
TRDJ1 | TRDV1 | CALGETPVLGVLGDLFDKLIF
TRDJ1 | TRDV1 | CALGEFISSPHPVLGVSTDKLIF
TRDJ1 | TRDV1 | CALGDPRCRGDIYTDKLIF
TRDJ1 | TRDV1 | CALGDHPSYGMRTGGFADKLIF
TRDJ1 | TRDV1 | CALGMFGDKLIF
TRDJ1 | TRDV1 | CALGKGLSYTDKLIF
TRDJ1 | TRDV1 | CALGVHVLPTGGYGTDKLIF
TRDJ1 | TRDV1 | CALGERDSLGGHFIGNTDKLIF
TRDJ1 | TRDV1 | CALGELITWEGVIYTDKLIF
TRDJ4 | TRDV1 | CALGEQMSGGDVALIF